This T cell receptor beta chain was observed in a study of blood T cell repertoires in COVID-19. Overall study: T cells, B-cell-depleted T cells, or PBMCs supplied cDNA or gDNA.

This clone was detected only a few times. Trimming shortened V by 1 base and J by 8 bases, and 17 bases separated the two germline ends. The CDR3 is 15 amino acids. CDR1 LGHNA and CDR2 YSLEER come from the germline V gene. In the source study's methods: Estimated nucleated cell counts came from reference gene primer amplification. Measured with immunoSEQ multiplex PCR; TCRdb has only the in-frame clones, and not every one. The V and J calls and the clone size are those of that table, but D and trimming were determined from the DNA. This sample has around 300,000 clones, with around 90% found just once.

The chain joins TRBV4-3 to TRBJ1-1, with D perhaps matching TRBD1 (6 bases). The source of this sequence is a woman between 40 and 55 years old who had recovered from COVID-19. Source material: PBMCs or T cells enriched from blood (not recorded which). DNA for the CDR3: TGCGCCAGCAGCCAAGGTCGTGCCGGACAGACAGAAGCTTTCTTT. This gives the protein CASSQGRAGQTEAFF.